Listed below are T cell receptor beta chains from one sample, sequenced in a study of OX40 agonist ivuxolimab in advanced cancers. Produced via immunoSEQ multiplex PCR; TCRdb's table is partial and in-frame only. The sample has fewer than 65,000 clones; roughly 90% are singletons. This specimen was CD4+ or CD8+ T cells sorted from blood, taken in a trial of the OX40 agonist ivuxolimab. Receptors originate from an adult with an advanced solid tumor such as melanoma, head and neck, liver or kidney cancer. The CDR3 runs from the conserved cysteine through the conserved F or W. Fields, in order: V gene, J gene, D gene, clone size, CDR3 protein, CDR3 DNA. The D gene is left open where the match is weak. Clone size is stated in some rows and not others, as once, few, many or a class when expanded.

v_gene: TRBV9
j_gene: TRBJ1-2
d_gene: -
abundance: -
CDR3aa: CASSPGGKGGYTF
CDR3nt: TGTGCCAGCAGCCCCGGGGGTAAGGGGGGCTACACCTTC

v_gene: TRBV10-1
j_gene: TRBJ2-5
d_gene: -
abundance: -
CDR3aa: CASRRVETQYF
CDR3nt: TGCGCCAGCAGAAGGGTAGAGACCCAGTACTTC

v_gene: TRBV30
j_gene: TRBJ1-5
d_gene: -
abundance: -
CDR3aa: CAWSVAGQYQPQHF
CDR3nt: TGTGCCTGGAGTGTTGCAGGGCAGTATCAGCCCCAGCATTTT

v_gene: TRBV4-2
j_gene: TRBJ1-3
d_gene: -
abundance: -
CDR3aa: CASSQFTRSVSGNTIYF
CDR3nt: TGTGCCAGCAGCCAATTCACTCGGAGCGTCTCTGGAAACACCATATATTTT

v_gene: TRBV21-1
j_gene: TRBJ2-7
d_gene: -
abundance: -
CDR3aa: CTSSKFAQGASYEQYF
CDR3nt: -

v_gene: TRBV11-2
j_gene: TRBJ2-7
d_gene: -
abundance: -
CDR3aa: CASSLDQGGRALPHEQYF
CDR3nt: TGTGCCAGCAGCTTAGATCAGGGGGGGAGGGCCCTCCCTCACGAGCAGTACTTC

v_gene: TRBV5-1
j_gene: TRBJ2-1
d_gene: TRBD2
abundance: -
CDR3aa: CASSRSGEPYEQFF
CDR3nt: TGCGCCAGCAGCCGCAGCGGGGAGCCTTATGAGCAGTTCTTC

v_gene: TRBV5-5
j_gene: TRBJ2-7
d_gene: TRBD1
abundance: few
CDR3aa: CASSLVGQGSYEQYF
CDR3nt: TGTGCCAGCAGCTTGGTTGGACAGGGGTCCTACGAGCAGTACTTC

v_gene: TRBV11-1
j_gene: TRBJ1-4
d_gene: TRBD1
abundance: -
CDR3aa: CASSRTGGREKLFF
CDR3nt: TGTGCCAGCAGCCGGACAGGTGGACGTGAAAAACTGTTTTTT

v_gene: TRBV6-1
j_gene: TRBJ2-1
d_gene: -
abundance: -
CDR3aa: CASSGGMRRDNEQFF
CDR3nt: TGTGCCAGCAGTGGGGGGATGCGACGGGACAATGAGCAGTTCTTC

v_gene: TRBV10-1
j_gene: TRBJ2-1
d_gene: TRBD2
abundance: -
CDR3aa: CAGRRGGRDNEQFF
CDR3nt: TGCGCCGGCCGACGGGGCGGGAGAGACAATGAGCAGTTCTTC

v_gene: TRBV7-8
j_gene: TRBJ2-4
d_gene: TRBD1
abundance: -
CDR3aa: CASSLFVVQGAGKNIQYF
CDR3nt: TGTGCCAGCAGCTTGTTCGTCGTTCAGGGGGCTGGCAAAAACATTCAGTACTTC

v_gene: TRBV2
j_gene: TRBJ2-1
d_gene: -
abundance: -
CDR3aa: CASGGASYNEQFF
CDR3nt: TGTGCCAGCGGTGGGGCTAGCTACAATGAGCAGTTCTTC

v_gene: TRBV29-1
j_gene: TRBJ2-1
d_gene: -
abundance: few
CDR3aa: CSVDNEQFF
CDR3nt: TGCAGCGTAGATAATGAGCAGTTCTTC

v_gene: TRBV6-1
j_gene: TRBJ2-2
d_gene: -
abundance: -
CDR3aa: CASSQVGGELFF
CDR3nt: TGTGCCAGCAGTCAGGTTGGCGGGGAGCTGTTTTTT

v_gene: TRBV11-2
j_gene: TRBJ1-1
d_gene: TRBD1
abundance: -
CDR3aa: CASSTWTGGHAFF
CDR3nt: TGTGCCAGCAGCACCTGGACAGGGGGCCACGCTTTCTTT

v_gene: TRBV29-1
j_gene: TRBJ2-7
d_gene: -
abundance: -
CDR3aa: CSVGGHTLEQYF
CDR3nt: TGCAGCGTTGGAGGACACACCCTCGAGCAGTACTTC

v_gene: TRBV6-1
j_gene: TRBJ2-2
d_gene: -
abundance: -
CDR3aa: CASSGRGSWLAGELFF
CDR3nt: TGTGCCAGCAGTGGGCGAGGGTCTTGGCTGGCCGGGGAGCTGTTTTTT